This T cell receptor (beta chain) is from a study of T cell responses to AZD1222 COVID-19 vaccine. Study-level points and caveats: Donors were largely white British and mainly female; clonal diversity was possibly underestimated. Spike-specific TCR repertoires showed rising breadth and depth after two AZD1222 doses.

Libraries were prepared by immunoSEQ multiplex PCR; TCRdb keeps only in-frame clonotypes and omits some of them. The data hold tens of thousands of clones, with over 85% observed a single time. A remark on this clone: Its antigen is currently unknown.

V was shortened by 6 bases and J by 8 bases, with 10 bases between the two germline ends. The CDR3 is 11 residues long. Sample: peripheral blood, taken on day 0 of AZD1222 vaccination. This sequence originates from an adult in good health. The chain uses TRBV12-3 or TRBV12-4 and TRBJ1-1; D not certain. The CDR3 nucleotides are TGTGCCAGCAGGCGACGGGAAGAAGCTTTCTTT. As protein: CASRRREEAFF.